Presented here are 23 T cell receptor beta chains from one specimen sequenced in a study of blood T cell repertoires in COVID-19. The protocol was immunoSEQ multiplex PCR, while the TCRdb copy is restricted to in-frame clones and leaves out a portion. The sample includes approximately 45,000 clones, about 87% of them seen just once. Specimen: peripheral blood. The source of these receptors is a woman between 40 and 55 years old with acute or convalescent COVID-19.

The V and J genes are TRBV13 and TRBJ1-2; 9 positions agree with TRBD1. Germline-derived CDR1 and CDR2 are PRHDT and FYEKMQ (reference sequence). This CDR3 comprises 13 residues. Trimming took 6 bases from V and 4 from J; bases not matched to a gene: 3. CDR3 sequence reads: CASSPDRGYGYTF. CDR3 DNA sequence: TGTGCCAGCAGTCCGGACAGGGGCTATGGCTACACCTTC.

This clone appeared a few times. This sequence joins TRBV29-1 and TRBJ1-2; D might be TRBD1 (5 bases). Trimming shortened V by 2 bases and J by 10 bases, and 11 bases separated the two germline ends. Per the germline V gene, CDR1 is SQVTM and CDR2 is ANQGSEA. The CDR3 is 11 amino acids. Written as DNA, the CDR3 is TGCAGCGTTGAACGCGGGGCTGTCTACACCTTC. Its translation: CSVERGAVYTF.

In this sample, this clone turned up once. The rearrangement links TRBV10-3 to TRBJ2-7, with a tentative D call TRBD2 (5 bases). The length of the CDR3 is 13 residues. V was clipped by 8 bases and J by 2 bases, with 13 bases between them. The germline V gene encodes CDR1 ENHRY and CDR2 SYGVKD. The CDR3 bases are TGTGCCATCCTCAGAGGGCATACCTACGAGCAGTACTTC. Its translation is CAILRGHTYEQYF.

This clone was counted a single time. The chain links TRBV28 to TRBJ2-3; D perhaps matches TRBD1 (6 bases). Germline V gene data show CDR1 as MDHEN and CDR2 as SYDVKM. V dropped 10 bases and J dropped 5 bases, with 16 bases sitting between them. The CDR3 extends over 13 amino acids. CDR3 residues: CATKFTGIDTQYF. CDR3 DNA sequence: TGTGCCACCAAATTTACAGGGATAGATACGCAGTATTTT.

The CDR3 nucleotides read TGTGCCAGCAGGTCCAACCAGAACTCCAGGGGTTCACCCCTCCACTTT. Translated, it gives CASRSNQNSRGSPLHF. V and J are TRBV7-3 and TRBJ1-6; maybe TRBD1 (6 bases). The CDR3 is 16 residues long. CDR1 is SGHTA, CDR2 FQGTGA, per germline. The ends were cut back, 6 bases at V and 9 bases at J, with 21 bases in the middle.

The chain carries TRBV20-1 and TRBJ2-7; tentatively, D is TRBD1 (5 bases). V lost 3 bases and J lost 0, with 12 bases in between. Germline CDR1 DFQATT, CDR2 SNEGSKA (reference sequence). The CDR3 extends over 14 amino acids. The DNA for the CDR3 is TGCAGTGCTAGTCCCAGGGTCCTCTCCTACGAGCAGTACTTC. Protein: CSASPRVLSYEQYF.

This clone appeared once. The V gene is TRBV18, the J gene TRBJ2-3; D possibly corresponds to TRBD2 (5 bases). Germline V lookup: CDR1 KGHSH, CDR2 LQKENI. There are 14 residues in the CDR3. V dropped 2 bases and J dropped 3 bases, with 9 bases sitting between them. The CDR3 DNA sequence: TGTGCCAGCTCACCAGGACTTGGAACAGATACGCAGTATTTT. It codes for CASSPGLGTDTQYF.

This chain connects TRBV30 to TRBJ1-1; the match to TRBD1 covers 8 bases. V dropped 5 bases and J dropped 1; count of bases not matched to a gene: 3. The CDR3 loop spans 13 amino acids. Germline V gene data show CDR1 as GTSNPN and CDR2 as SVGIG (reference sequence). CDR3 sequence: CAWGGTGNTEAFF. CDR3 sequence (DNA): TGTGCCTGGGGGGGGACAGGGAACACTGAAGCTTTCTTT.

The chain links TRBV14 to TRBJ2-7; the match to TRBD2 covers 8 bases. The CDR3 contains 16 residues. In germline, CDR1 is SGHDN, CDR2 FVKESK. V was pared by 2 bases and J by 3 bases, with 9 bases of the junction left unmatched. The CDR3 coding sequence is TGTGCCAGCAGCCAATTCATTAGCGGGAATAGCTACGAGCAGTACTTC. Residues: CASSQFISGNSYEQYF. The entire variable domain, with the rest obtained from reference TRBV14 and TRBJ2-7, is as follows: EAGVTQFPSHSVIEKGQTVTLRCDPISGHDNLYWYRRVMGKEIKFLLHFVKESKQDESGMPNNRFLAERTGGTYSTLKVQPAELEDSGVYFCASSQFISGNSYEQYFGPGTRLTVT.

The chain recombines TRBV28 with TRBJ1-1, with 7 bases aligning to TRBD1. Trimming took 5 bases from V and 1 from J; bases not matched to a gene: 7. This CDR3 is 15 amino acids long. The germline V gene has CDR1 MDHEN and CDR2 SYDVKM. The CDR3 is CASSPRGQANTEAFF. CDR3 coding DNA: TGTGCCAGCAGTCCCCGAGGACAGGCGAACACTGAAGCTTTCTTT.

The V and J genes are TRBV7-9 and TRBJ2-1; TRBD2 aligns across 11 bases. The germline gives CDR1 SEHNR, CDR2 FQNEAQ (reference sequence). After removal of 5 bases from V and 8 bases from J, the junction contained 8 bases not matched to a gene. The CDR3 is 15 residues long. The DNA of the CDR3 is TGTGCCAGCAGCGCCCGACTAGCGGGGATCTATGAGCAGTTCTTC. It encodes CASSARLAGIYEQFF. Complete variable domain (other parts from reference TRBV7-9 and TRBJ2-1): DTGVSQNPRHKITKRGQNVTFRCDPISEHNRLYWYRQTLGQGPEFLTYFQNEAQLEKSRLLSDRFSAERPKGSFSTLEIQRTEQGDSAMYLCASSARLAGIYEQFFGPGTRLTVL.

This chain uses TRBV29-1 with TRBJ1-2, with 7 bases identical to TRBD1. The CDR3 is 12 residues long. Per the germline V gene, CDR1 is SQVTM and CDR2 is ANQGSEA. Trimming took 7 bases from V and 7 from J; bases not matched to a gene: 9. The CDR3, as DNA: TGCAGCGCAACCCAGGGGGACGGTGGCTACACCTTC. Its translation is CSATQGDGGYTF. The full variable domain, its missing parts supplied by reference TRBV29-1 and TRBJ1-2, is SAVISQKPSRDICQRGTSLTIQCQVDSQVTMMFWYRQQPGQSLTLIATANQGSEATYESGFVIDKFPISRPNLTFSTLTVSNMSPEDSSIYLCSATQGDGGYTFGSGTRLTVV.

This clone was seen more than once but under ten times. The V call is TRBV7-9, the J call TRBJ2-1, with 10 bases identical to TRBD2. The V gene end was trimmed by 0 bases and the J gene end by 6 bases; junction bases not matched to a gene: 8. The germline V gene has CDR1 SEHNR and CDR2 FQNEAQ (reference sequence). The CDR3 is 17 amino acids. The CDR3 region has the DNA TGTGCCAGCAGCTTAGCGACTAGCGGGCAATCACGCAATGAGCAGTTCTTC. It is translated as CASSLATSGQSRNEQFF. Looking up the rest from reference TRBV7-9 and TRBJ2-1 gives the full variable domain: DTGVSQNPRHKITKRGQNVTFRCDPISEHNRLYWYRQTLGQGPEFLTYFQNEAQLEKSRLLSDRFSAERPKGSFSTLEIQRTEQGDSAMYLCASSLATSGQSRNEQFFGPGTRLTVL.

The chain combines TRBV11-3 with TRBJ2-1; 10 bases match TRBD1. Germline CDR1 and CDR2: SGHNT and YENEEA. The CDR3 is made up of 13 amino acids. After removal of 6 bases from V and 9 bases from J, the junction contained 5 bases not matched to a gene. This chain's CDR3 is CASRGTGDTEQFF. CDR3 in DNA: TGTGCCAGCAGAGGGACAGGGGATACTGAGCAGTTCTTC.

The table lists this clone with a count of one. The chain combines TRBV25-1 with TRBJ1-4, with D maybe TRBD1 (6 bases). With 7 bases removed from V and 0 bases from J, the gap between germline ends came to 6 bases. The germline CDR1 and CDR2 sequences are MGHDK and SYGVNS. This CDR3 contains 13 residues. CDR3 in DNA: TGTGCCAGCACAGGGGCAACTAATGAAAAACTGTTTTTT. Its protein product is CASTGATNEKLFF. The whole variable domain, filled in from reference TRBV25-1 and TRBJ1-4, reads EADIYQTPRYLVIGTGKKITLECSQTMGHDKMYWYQQDPGMELHLIHYSYGVNSTEKGDLSSESTVSRIRTEHFPLTLESARPSHTSQYLCASTGATNEKLFFGSGTQLSVL.

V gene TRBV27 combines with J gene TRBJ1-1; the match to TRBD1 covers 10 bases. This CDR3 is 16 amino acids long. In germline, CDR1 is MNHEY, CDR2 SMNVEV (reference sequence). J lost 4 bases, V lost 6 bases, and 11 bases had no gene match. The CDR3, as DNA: TGTGCCAGCAGATCCCCGGGACAGGGGTCGGGCACTGAAGCTTTCTTT. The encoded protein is CASRSPGQGSGTEAFF.

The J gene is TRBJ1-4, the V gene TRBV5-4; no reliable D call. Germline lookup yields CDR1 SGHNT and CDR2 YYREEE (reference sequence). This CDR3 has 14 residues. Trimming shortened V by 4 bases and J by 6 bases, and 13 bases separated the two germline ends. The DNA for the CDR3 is TGTGCCAGCAGCCTTTCGAGAACGGATGAAAAACTGTTTTTT. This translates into CASSLSRTDEKLFF.

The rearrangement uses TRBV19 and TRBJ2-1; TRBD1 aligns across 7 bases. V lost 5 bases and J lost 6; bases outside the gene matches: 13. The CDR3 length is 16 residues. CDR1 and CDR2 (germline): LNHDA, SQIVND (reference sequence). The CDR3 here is CASSAQTGKESNEQFF. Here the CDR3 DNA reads TGTGCCAGTAGTGCCCAGACAGGGAAAGAAAGCAATGAGCAGTTCTTC.

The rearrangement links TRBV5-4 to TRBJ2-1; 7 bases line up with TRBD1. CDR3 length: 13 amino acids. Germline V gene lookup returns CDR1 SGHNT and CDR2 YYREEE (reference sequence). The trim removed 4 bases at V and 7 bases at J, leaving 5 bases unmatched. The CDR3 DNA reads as TGTGCCAGCAGCCCAGACAGGGCTAATGAGCAGTTCTTC. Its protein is CASSPDRANEQFF.

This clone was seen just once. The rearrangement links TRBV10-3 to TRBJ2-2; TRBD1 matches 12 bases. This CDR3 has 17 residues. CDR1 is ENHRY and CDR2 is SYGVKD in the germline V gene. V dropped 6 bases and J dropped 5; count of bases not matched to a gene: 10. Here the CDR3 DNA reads TGTGCCATCAGACCCGGGACAGGGGGCGTTAAGACCGGGGAGCTGTTTTTT. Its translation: CAIRPGTGGVKTGELFF.

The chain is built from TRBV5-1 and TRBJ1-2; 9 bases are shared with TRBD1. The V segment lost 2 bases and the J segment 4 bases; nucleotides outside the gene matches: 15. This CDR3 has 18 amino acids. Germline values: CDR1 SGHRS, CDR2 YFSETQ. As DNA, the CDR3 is TGCGCCAGCAGCTTATCTTCGGGACAGGGTATACTCTCCTATGGCTACACCTTC. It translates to CASSLSSGQGILSYGYTF.

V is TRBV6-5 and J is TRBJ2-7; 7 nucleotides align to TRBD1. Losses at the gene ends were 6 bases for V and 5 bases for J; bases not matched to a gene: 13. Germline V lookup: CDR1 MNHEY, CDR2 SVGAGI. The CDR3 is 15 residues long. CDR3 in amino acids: CASSEATGPGNEQYF. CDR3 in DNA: TGTGCCAGCAGCGAGGCGACAGGGCCAGGGAACGAGCAGTACTTC.

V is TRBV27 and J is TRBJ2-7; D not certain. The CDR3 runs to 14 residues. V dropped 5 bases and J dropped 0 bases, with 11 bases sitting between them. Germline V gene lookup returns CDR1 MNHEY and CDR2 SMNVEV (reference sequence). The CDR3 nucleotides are TGTGCCAGCAGTGCACAGCTCGCCTCCTACGAGCAGTACTTC. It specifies CASSAQLASYEQYF.